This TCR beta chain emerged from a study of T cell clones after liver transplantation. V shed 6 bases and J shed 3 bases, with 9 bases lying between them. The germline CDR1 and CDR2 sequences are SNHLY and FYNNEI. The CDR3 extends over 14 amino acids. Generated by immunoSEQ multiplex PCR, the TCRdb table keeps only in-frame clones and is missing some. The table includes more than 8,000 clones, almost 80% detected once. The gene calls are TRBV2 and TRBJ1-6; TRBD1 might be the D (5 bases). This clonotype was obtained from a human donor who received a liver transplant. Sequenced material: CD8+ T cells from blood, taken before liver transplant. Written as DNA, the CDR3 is TGTGCCAGCAGGGGGCTTGGCTATAATTCACCCCTCCACTTT. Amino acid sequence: CASRGLGYNSPLHF.